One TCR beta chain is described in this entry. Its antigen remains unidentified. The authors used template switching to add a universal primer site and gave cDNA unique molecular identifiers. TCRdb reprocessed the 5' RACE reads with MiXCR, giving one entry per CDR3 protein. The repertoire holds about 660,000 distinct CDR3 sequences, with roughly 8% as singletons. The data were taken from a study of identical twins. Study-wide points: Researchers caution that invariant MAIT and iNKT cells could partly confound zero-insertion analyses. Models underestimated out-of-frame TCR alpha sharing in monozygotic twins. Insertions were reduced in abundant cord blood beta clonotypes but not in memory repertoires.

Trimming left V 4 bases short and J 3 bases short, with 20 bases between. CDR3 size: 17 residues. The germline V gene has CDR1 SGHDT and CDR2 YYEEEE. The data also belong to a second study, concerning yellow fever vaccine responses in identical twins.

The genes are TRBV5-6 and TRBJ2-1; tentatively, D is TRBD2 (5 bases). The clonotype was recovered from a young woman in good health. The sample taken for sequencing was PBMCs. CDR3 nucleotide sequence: TGTGCCAGCAGCCCCGGGCTCCTCTGGAGGTTCTACAATGAGCAGTTCTTC. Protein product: CASSPGLLWRFYNEQFF. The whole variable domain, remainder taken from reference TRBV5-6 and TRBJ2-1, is DAGVTQSPTHLIKTRGQQVTLRCSPKSGHDTVSWYQQALGQGPQFIFQYYEEEERQRGNFPDRFSGHQFPNYSSELNVNALLLGDSALYLCASSPGLLWRFYNEQFFGPGTRLTVL.